This note documents a single TCR beta chain sequence. This receptor's antigen is unknown. No base quality values were provided; no much bigger clone lies one nucleotide off. This sample is drawn from a study of blood T cell repertoires in COVID-19 (dated by TCRdb to 2018 to 2020). Study-level background: Collaborator samples came from the United States, Italy and Spain and covered acute and convalescent phases of COVID-19. The material from the prospective study consisted of cDNA or gDNA derived from T cells, B-cell-depleted T cells, or PBMCs. The dataset comprised deeply sampled blood TCRbeta repertoires from subjects exposed to, actively infected with, or recovered from COVID-19. A freely available public database, intended as a resource for researchers studying the immune response to SARS-CoV-2, is where the repertoires were released. The samples were drawn from two sources: the first 160 participants of the ongoing ImmuneRACE study, and fewer than 1,500 subjects contributed by 6 global collaborators. Nearly every sample came with metadata listing a de-identified subject ID, COVID-19 status, age in years and sex. HLA class I and class II types, where available, came from metadata supplied by the sample provider rather than from assay-based typing. General findings and caveats noted by the study authors: Clinical and demographic metadata were provided uncurated, with the amount varying by source and participant.

TCRbeta CDR3 regions were amplified from genomic DNA using the immunoSEQ Assay, a bias-controlled multiplex PCR. Under the source paper's analysis protocol: The number of nucleated cells in each sample was estimated by amplification of reference gene primers within the assay. To quantify the absolute abundance of each unique TCRbeta CDR3 rearrangement, sequence reads were collapsed and filtered. Productive Simpson clonality was computed per sample as the square root of Simpson's diversity index over productive rearrangements. The immuneACCESS repertoire file appears here via TCRdb, limited to in-frame rearrangements. These files lack a portion of the clones; in checked studies, under half of the deficit traces to unresolved V genes, and the cause of the others is not known. V, J and clone size derive from that table, while D and trimming were established from the DNA sequence. This sample gives fewer than 250,000 clones in total; about 87% of them show up just once. The top ten clones comprise around 0.8% of the sample.

V is reduced by 0 bases and J by 7 bases, leaving a spacing of 6 bases between them. The germline V gene gives CDR1 as ENHRY and CDR2 as SYGVKD. The CDR3 holds 12 amino acids from the cysteine to the phenylalanine. The entry retains the CDR3 DNA only, 36 bases that are in frame from base 1. Participants in the prospective study were aged roughly 18 to 90 years, lived in more than 20 United States geographic areas, and enrolled through a virtual design. In the prospective study, participants were assigned to cohorts based on the clinical history participants reported in a screening survey and a study questionnaire. Exposed participants were defined as having been in contact with someone with a PCR-confirmed or clinician-diagnosed COVID-19 case within 2 weeks of study entry. In the prospective study, whole blood, serum and a nasopharyngeal or oropharyngeal swab were collected from each participant by mobile phlebotomists. Prospective study participants could optionally give additional blood draws and questionnaires over an approximately two-month period. Before DNA extraction, prospective study blood samples were shipped either frozen or at room temperature.

The clonotype comes from a man between 50 and 59 years old who had been exposed to COVID-19. In this chain, TRBV10-3 is recombined with TRBJ1-1; TRBD1 is perhaps the D gene, given 5 matching bases. Sequencing was carried out using PBMCs or T cells enriched from blood (not recorded which). The CDR3 is CAISESDNEAFF. The nucleotides are TGTGCCATCAGTGAGTCGGACAATGAAGCTTTCTTT.